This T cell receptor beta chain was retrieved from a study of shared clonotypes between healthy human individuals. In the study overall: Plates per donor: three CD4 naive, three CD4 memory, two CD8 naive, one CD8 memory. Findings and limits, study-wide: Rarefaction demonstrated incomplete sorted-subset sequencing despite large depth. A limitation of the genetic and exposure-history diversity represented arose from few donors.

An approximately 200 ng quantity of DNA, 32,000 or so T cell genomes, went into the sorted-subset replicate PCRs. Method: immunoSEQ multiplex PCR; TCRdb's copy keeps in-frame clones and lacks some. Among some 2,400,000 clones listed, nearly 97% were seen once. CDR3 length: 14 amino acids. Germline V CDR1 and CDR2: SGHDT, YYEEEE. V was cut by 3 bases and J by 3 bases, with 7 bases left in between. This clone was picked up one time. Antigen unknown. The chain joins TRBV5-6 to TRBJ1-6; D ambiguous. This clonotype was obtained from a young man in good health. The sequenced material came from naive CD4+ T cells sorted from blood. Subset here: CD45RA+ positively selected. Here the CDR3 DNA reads TGTGCCAGCAGCTCACAGAGCTATAATTCACCCCTCCACTTT. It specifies CASSSQSYNSPLHF.